This T cell receptor (beta chain) was recorded in a study of memory CD4+ T cells and cytomegalovirus serostatus. Study-wide background: Healthy Belgian adult donors included nine or ten CMV-positive and 24 CMV-negative people.

Profiling relied on immunoSEQ multiplex PCR, and the TCRdb table lists in-frame clones only, not all of them. The sample lists over 40,000 clones; 82% were seen once. Single viable CD3+CD4+CD8-CD45RO+ cells were sorted as the memory CD4+ T cells. From germline, CDR1 is SGHRS and CDR2 YFSETQ. The V gene end was trimmed by 3 bases and the J gene end by 3 bases; junction bases not matched to a gene: 11. CDR3 length: 16 amino acids. The J gene is TRBJ1-1, the V gene TRBV5-1; 7 positions agree with TRBD1. The sequence derives from an adult in good health and CMV-seronegative. Sequencing was done on a sample of memory CD4+ T cells from blood. DNA for the CDR3: TGCGCCAGCAGCTCAGAATTAAGGGGGCCTGACACTGAAGCTTTCTTT. This encodes CASSSELRGPDTEAFF. Together with reference TRBV5-1 and TRBJ1-1, the CDR3 gives the full variable domain: KAGVTQTPRYLIKTRGQQVTLSCSPISGHRSVSWYQQTPGQGLQFLFEYFSETQRNKGNFPGRFSGRQFSNSRSEMNVSTLELGDSALYLCASSSELRGPDTEAFFGQGTRLTVV.